These 27 T cell receptor beta chains were sequenced from one sample in a study of immune evolution from preneoplasia to lung adenocarcinoma. Measured with immunoSEQ multiplex PCR; TCRdb has only the in-frame clones, and not every one. The sample lists about 6,000 clones; roughly four fifths were seen once. The sample was FFPE adjacent normal lung tissue. These receptors all come from a person aged 65 to 85 with lung adenocarcinoma.

The J gene is TRBJ1-4, the V gene TRBV4-1, with 9 nucleotides matching TRBD1. The V gene end was trimmed by 6 bases and the J gene end by 8 bases; junction bases not matched to a gene: 4. Germline CDR1 reads MGHRA; CDR2 reads YSYEKL. This CDR3 has 13 amino acids. The CDR3 loop reads CASRTGGTEKLFF. CDR3 sequence (DNA): TGCGCCAGCAGGACAGGGGGAACGGAAAAACTGTTTTTT.

This chain joins TRBV15 and TRBJ2-7; 7 nucleotides line up with TRBD2. Per the germline V gene, CDR1 is LNHNV and CDR2 is YYDKDF (reference sequence). The CDR3 contains 16 residues. The trim removed 5 bases at V and 5 bases at J, leaving 15 bases unmatched. The CDR3 protein is CATSPGRNPGNHEQYF. Here the CDR3 DNA reads TGTGCCACCAGCCCCGGGAGGAACCCGGGCAACCACGAGCAGTACTTC. The full variable domain, rest sourced from reference TRBV15 and TRBJ2-7, is DAMVIQNPRYQVTQFGKPVTLSCSQTLNHNVMYWYQQKSSQAPKLLFHYYDKDFNNEADTPDNFQSRRPNTSFCFLDIRSPGLGDTAMYLCATSPGRNPGNHEQYFGPGTRLTVT.

Only a few counts were recorded for this clone. CDR3 nucleotides: TGTGCCAGCATTGTAGGGGACAGCTCCTACGAGCAGTACTTC. Protein sequence: CASIVGDSSYEQYF. This chain joins TRBV2 and TRBJ2-7; TRBD1 agrees at 7 bases. Germline V gene data show CDR1 as SNHLY and CDR2 as FYNNEI. The ends lost 7 bases at V and 0 bases at J; junction bases unmatched: 6. The CDR3 runs to 14 residues.

The V and J genes are TRBV6-5 and TRBJ2-5; D might be TRBD2 (6 bases). V lost 3 bases, J lost 5 bases, and 10 bases lay in between. Per the germline V gene, CDR1 is MNHEY and CDR2 is SVGAGI. This CDR3 region has 13 residues. The chain's CDR3 is CASSYWEAETQYF. CDR3 sequence (DNA): TGTGCCAGCAGTTATTGGGAGGCGGAGACCCAGTACTTC.

The V gene is TRBV6-5, the J gene TRBJ2-7; 9 bases fit TRBD1. Trimming cost V 5 bases and J 6 bases; bases outside gene matches: 8. The germline V gene has CDR1 MNHEY and CDR2 SVGAGI. CDR3 size: 14 residues. CDR3 nucleotides: TGTGCCAGCAGTGCCGGGACAGGGAGATCCGAGCAGTACTTC. This encodes CASSAGTGRSEQYF.

Only a few counts were recorded for this clone. V and J are TRBV4-2 and TRBJ1-2; maybe TRBD1 (5 bases). The V gene's germline CDR1 is LGHNA and CDR2 YNFKEQ. The V and J ends lost 2 bases and 8 bases respectively, with 24 bases between them. The CDR3 extends over 17 amino acids. CDR3 region: CASSQTTLDMGEEGYTF. CDR3 sequence (DNA): TGTGCCAGCAGCCAAACCACCCTGGACATGGGGGAGGAAGGCTACACCTTC.

V gene TRBV5-4 combines with J gene TRBJ2-2, with 8 bases lining up with TRBD1. Germline V gene data show CDR1 as SGHNT and CDR2 as YYREEE (reference sequence). The length of the CDR3 is 15 residues. Unmatched junction bases numbered 2, after V lost 3 bases and J lost 1 base. The CDR3 protein is CASSSGTGNTGELFF. CDR3 sequence (DNA): TGTGCCAGCAGCTCCGGGACAGGGAACACCGGGGAGCTGTTTTTT.

Points on this clone: Compared with germline, one end of the junction differs, possibly owing to a read error. The rearrangement links TRBV2 to TRBJ2-2; possible D gene TRBD2, 6 bases. The CDR3 runs to 15 residues. Germline-derived CDR1 and CDR2 are SNHLY and FYNNEI. The CDR3 nucleotides read TGTGCCAGCAAAGATTGGGACTCGAACACCGGGAAGCTGTTTTTT. Translating gives CASKDWDSNTGKLFF. The full variable domain, rest sourced from reference TRBV2 and TRBJ2-2, is EPEVTQTPSHQVTQMGQEVILRCVPISNHLYFYWYRQILGQKVEFLVSFYNNEISEKSEIFDDQFSVERPDGSNFTLKIRSTKLEDSAMYFCASKDWDSNTGKLFFGEGSRLTVL.

The genes are TRBV29-1 and TRBJ2-7, with a weak D call TRBD1 (6 bases). V was shortened by 4 bases and J by 5 bases, with 12 bases between the two germline ends. This CDR3 has 12 amino acids. Germline V gene data show CDR1 as SQVTM and CDR2 as ANQGSEA. The CDR3 loop is CSVGTGFNEQYF. CDR3 DNA sequence: TGCAGCGTTGGAACAGGGTTCAACGAGCAGTACTTC.

The rearrangement joins TRBV5-1 to TRBJ2-7; D gene unclear. Per germline, CDR1 SGHRS and CDR2 YFSETQ. The CDR3 loop spans 16 amino acids. Trimming took off 2 bases at V and 0 bases at J, with 15 bases between the two ends. CDR3 amino acids: CASSFGSSQSSYEQYF. Here the CDR3 DNA reads TGCGCCAGCAGCTTCGGTTCCAGCCAGAGCTCCTACGAGCAGTACTTC.

The chain is built from TRBV9 and TRBJ1-1; the match to TRBD1 covers 7 bases. The CDR3 is 15 amino acids. V dropped 0 bases and J dropped 1; count of bases not matched to a gene: 3. The germline gives CDR1 SGDLS, CDR2 YYNGEE. In nucleotides, the CDR3 is TGTGCCAGCAGCGTAGGAGGGACAGCGAACACTGAAGCTTTCTTT. Amino acids: CASSVGGTANTEAFF.

CDR3 in amino acids: CASSIDSPNTGELFF. The CDR3 nucleotides read TGTGCCAGTAGTATAGACAGCCCGAACACCGGGGAGCTGTTTTTT. V and J are TRBV19 and TRBJ2-2; D gene uncertain. V was shortened by 0 bases and J by 0 bases, with 5 bases between the two germline ends. This CDR3 spans 15 amino acids. Germline values: CDR1 LNHDA, CDR2 SQIVND (reference sequence). Drawing the rest from reference TRBV19 and TRBJ2-2, the complete variable domain is DGGITQSPKYLFRKEGQNVTLSCEQNLNHDAMYWYRQDPGQGLRLIYYSQIVNDFQKGDIAEGYSVSREKKESFPLTVTSAQKNPTAFYLCASSIDSPNTGELFFGEGSRLTVL.

The chain uses TRBV30 and TRBJ2-1; D unclear. The germline V gene encodes CDR1 GTSNPN and CDR2 SVGIG (reference sequence). V was shortened by 0 bases and J by 8 bases, with 5 bases between the two germline ends. The CDR3 loop spans 11 amino acids. The chain's CDR3 is CAWSVTHEQFF. The CDR3 DNA sequence: TGTGCCTGGAGTGTCACCCATGAGCAGTTCTTC.

This rearrangement joins TRBV14 to TRBJ2-1; D not resolved. Germline CDR1 and CDR2: SGHDN and FVKESK. Trimming removed 4 bases from V and 4 bases from J, with 2 bases in between. The CDR3 loop spans 11 amino acids. The CDR3 protein is CASSLYNEQFF. In nucleotides, the CDR3 is TGTGCCAGCAGCCTGTACAATGAGCAGTTCTTC.

V and J are TRBV19 and TRBJ2-7, with a possible D match to TRBD2 (6 bases). CDR3 length equals 16 residues. In germline, CDR1 is LNHDA, CDR2 SQIVND (reference sequence). V lost 4 bases and J 0 bases, leaving 16 bases between the germline ends. CDR3 coding DNA: TGTGCCAGTAGTACGGGGTCAAGAGCGGGCTCCTACGAGCAGTACTTC. Amino acids: CASSTGSRAGSYEQYF.

This chain links TRBV5-4 with TRBJ2-1, with TRBD2 identical over 9 bases. CDR1 is SGHNT, CDR2 YYREEE, per germline (reference sequence). CDR3 length equals 16 residues. Trimming removed 4 bases from V and 4 bases from J; junction bases left unmatched: 9. The CDR3 sequence is CASSVSGRGGYNEQFF. CDR3 in DNA: TGTGCCAGCAGCGTTAGCGGGAGAGGGGGATACAATGAGCAGTTCTTC.

The CDR3 loop is CSVGTGKTEAFF. DNA of the CDR3: TGCAGCGTTGGGACAGGGAAGACTGAAGCTTTCTTT. The chain uses TRBV29-1 and TRBJ1-1; 8 nucleotides agree with TRBD1. This CDR3 is built from 12 residues. Germline V CDR1 and CDR2: SQVTM, ANQGSEA. The V and J ends lost 4 bases and 5 bases, in that order; junction bases with no gene match: 3. The variable domain in full, completed from reference TRBV29-1 and TRBJ1-1, reads SAVISQKPSRDICQRGTSLTIQCQVDSQVTMMFWYRQQPGQSLTLIATANQGSEATYESGFVIDKFPISRPNLTFSTLTVSNMSPEDSSIYLCSVGTGKTEAFFGQGTRLTVV.

V is TRBV11-2 and J is TRBJ1-1, with TRBD1 as a possible D gene (5 bases). The length of the CDR3 is 13 residues. Per the germline V gene, CDR1 is SGHAT and CDR2 is FQNNGV. Trimming stripped 4 bases from V and 3 bases from J, with 9 bases between. The CDR3 is CASSSGHYTEAFF. CDR3 bases: TGTGCCAGCAGCTCAGGACATTACACTGAAGCTTTCTTT.

V and J are TRBV10-2 and TRBJ2-7; perhaps D is TRBD1 or TRBD2 (6 bases each). The V end lost 4 bases, the J end lost 4 bases, and 14 bases lay between the germline ends. Germline V gives CDR1 WSHSY, CDR2 SAAADI. The CDR3 has 14 residues. CDR3 protein: CASSGGGGMYEQYF. CDR3 coding DNA: TGCGCCAGCAGTGGTGGAGGGGGAATGTACGAGCAGTACTTC.

This chain connects TRBV28 to TRBJ1-5; D uncertain. The CDR3 has 14 amino acids. The V gene's germline CDR1 is MDHEN and CDR2 SYDVKM. Trimming took off 3 bases at V and 2 bases at J, with 8 bases between the two ends. The DNA of the CDR3 is TGTGCCAGCAGTTTTTATCTAGGCAATCAGCCCCAGCATTTT. It yields the protein CASSFYLGNQPQHF.

A few counts support this clone. The chain employs TRBV9 and TRBJ2-3; 7 bases are shared with TRBD2. The trim removed 2 bases at V and 1 base at J, leaving 4 bases unmatched. The germline CDR1 and CDR2 sequences are SGDLS and YYNGEE. The CDR3 length is 15 residues. The CDR3 DNA reads TGTGCCAGCAGCGTCGGCGGGAGCGGCACAGATACGCAGTATTTT. Translating it yields CASSVGGSGTDTQYF.

The chain combines TRBV5-1 with TRBJ2-5; TRBD2 might be the D (5 bases). This CDR3 has 14 amino acids. V was cut by 1 base and J by 2 bases, with 9 bases left in between. Germline lookup yields CDR1 SGHRS and CDR2 YFSETQ. Written as DNA, the CDR3 is TGCGCCAGCAGCTTGCTAACTAGGCAAGAGACCCAGTACTTC. It codes for CASSLLTRQETQYF.

The chain joins TRBV30 to TRBJ2-7, with D possibly being TRBD2 (5 bases). V was shortened by 3 bases and J by 2 bases, with 17 bases between the two germline ends. Germline values: CDR1 GTSNPN, CDR2 SVGIG (reference sequence). This CDR3 has 15 residues. The CDR3 protein is CAWRPTASLTYEQYF. CDR3 coding DNA: TGTGCCTGGAGGCCAACGGCTAGCCTCACCTACGAGCAGTACTTC.

This clone was counted once. V and J are TRBV7-9 and TRBJ1-2, with a weak D call TRBD1 (6 bases). This CDR3 spans 14 amino acids. In germline, CDR1 is SEHNR, CDR2 FQNEAQ (reference sequence). Trimming removed 1 base from V and 4 bases from J, with 10 bases in between. DNA of the CDR3: TGTGCCAGCAGCTTAGGGACAGAATTCTATGGCTACACCTTC. This codes for CASSLGTEFYGYTF.

The rearrangement joins TRBV27 to TRBJ1-1, with TRBD1 as a possible D gene (5 bases). V lost 2 bases and J lost 4, with 11 bases in between. Germline values: CDR1 MNHEY, CDR2 SMNVEV (reference sequence). This CDR3 has 14 residues. The CDR3: CASSLAQGPTEAFF. CDR3 sequence (DNA): TGTGCCAGCAGTTTAGCCCAGGGCCCCACTGAAGCTTTCTTT.

V gene TRBV5-1 combines with J gene TRBJ2-2; D might be TRBD2 (6 bases). Trimming took off 1 base at V and 7 bases at J, with 17 bases between the two ends. Germline assignment: CDR1 SGHRS and CDR2 YFSETQ. The CDR3 is 16 amino acids. The CDR3 DNA sequence: TGCGCCAGCAGCTTGCAATTCCGGGGGAAGGGCGGGGAGCTGTTTTTT. Its translation is CASSLQFRGKGGELFF.

This clone was detected a few times. CDR3 sequence reads: CSVVLEGMETQYF. The CDR3 DNA sequence: TGCAGCGTTGTATTAGAGGGAATGGAGACCCAGTACTTC. The genes are TRBV29-1 and TRBJ2-5, with D possibly being TRBD2 (5 bases). Trimming took 4 bases from V and 5 from J, leaving 14 bases between them. Germline-derived CDR1 and CDR2 are SQVTM and ANQGSEA. The CDR3 contains 13 residues.